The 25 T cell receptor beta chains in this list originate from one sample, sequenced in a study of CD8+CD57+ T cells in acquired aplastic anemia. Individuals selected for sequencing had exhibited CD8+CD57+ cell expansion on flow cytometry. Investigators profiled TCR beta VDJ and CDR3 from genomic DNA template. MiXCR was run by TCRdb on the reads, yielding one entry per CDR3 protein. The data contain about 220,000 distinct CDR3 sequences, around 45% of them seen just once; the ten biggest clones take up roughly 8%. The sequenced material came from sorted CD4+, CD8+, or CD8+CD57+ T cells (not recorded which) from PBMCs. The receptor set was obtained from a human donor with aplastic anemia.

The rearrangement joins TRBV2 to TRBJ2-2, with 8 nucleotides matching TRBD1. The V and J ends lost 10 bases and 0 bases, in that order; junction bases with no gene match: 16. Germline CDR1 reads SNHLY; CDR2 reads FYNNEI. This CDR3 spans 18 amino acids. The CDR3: CAMEKRDRLFANTGELFF. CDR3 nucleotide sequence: TGTGCCATGGAGAAACGGGACAGGTTGTTCGCGAACACCGGGGAGCTGTTTTTT.

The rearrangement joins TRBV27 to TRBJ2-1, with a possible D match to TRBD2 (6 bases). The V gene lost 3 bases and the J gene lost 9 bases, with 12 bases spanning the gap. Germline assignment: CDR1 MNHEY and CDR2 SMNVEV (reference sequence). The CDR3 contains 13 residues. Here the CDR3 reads CASSLGLLAEQFF. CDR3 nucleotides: TGTGCCAGCAGTTTGGGACTGCTGGCTGAGCAGTTCTTC.

CDR3 in amino acids: CASSIGDGGQTEAFF. The CDR3, as DNA: TGTGCCAGTAGTATTGGGGATGGGGGTCAAACTGAAGCTTTCTTT. The genes are TRBV19 and TRBJ1-1; weak D call: TRBD1 (5 bases). CDR3 length equals 15 residues. V dropped 3 bases and J dropped 5 bases, with 16 bases sitting between them. Looked up from germline, CDR1 is LNHDA and CDR2 is SQIVND (reference sequence). Variable domain in full (rest from reference TRBV19 and TRBJ1-1): DGGITQSPKYLFRKEGQNVTLSCEQNLNHDAMYWYRQDPGQGLRLIYYSQIVNDFQKGDIAEGYSVSREKKESFPLTVTSAQKNPTAFYLCASSIGDGGQTEAFFGQGTRLTVV.

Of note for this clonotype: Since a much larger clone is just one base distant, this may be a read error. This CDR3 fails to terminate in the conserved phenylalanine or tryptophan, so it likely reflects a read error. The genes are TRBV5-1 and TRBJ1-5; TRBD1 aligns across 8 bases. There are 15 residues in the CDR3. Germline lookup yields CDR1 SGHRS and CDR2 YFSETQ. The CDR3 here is CASSLGGTGSGPQHL. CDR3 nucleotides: TGTGCCAGCAGCTTGGGGGGGACAGGTTCGGGGCCCCAGCATCTT.

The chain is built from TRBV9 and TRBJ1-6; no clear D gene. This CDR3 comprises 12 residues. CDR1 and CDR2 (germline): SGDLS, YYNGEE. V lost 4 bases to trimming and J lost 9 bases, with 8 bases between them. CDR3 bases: TGTGCCAGCAGCACAACAAGTTCACCCCTCCACTTT. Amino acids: CASSTTSSPLHF.

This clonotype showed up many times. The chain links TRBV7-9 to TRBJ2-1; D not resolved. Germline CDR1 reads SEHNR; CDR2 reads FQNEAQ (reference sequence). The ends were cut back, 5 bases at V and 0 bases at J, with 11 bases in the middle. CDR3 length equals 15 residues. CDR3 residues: CASSKTESSYNEQFF. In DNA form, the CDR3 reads TGTGCCAGCAGCAAGACCGAGAGCTCCTACAATGAGCAGTTCTTC.

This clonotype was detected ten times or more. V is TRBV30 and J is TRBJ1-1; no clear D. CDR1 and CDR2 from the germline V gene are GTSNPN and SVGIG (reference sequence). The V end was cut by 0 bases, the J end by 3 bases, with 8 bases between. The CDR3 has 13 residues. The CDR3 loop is CAWSVLGYTEAFF. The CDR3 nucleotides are TGTGCCTGGAGTGTACTGGGATACACTGAAGCTTTCTTT.

The DNA of the CDR3 is TGCGCCAGCAGTGATGGGGGCGAGGGAACTAATGAAAAACTGTTTTTT. Residues: CASSDGGEGTNEKLFF. The rearrangement links TRBV10-1 to TRBJ1-4; D may be TRBD1 (6 bases). The CDR3 consists of 16 residues. The V gene lost 3 bases and the J gene lost 1 base, with 12 bases spanning the gap. Germline V gene lookup returns CDR1 WNHNN and CDR2 SYGVQD (reference sequence).

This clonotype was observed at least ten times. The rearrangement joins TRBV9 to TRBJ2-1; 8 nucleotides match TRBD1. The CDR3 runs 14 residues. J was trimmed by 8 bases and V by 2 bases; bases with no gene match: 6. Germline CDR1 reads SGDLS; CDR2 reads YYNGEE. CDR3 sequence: CASSVGQGEYEQFF. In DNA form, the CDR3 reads TGTGCCAGCAGCGTCGGACAGGGAGAATATGAGCAGTTCTTC.

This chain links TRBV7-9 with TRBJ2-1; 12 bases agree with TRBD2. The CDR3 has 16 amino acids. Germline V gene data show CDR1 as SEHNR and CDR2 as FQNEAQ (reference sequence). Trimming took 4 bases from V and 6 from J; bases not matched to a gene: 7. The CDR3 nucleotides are TGTGCCAGCAGCTCCCGACTAGCGGGAGTCATCAATGAGCAGTTCTTC. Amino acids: CASSSRLAGVINEQFF.

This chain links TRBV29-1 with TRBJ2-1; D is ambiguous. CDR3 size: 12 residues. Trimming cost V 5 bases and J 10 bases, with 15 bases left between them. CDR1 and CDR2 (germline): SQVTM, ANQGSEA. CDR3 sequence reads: CSVLGPTPEQFF. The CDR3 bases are TGCAGCGTTTTAGGACCCACTCCGGAGCAGTTCTTC.

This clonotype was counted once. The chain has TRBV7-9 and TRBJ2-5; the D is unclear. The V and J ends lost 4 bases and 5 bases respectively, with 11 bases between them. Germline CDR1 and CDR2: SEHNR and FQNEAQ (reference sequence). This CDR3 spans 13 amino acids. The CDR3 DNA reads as TGTGCCAGCAGCTCGAGACCTGGGGAGACCCAGTACTTC. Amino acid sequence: CASSSRPGETQYF.

This chain's CDR3 is CASSYDTGGAYEQYF. As DNA, the CDR3 is TGTGCCAGCAGCTACGACACAGGGGGTGCCTACGAGCAGTACTTC. The chain recombines TRBV5-4 with TRBJ2-7; 8 positions agree with TRBD1. J lost 2 bases, V lost 3 bases, and 7 bases had no gene match. The CDR3 has 15 amino acids. Germline V gene data show CDR1 as SGHNT and CDR2 as YYREEE (reference sequence).

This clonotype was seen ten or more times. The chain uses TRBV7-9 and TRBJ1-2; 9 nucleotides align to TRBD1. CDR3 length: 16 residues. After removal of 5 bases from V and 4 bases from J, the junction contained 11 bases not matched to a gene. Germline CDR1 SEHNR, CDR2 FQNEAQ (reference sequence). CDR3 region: CASSLGQGERSYGYTF. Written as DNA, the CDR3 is TGTGCCAGCAGCCTGGGACAGGGTGAAAGAAGCTATGGCTACACCTTC.

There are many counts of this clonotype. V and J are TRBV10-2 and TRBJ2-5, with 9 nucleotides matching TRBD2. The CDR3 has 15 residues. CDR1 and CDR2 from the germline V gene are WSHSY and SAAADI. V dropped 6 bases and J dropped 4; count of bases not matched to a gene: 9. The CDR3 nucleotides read TGCGCCAGCAGGACTGGCGGGGGGGAGGGAGAGACCCAGTACTTC. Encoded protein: CASRTGGGEGETQYF.

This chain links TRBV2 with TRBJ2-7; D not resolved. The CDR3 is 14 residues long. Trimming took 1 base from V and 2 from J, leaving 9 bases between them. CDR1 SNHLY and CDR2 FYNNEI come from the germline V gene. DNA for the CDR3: TGTGCCAGCAGTGAAGGGGTAGGGACCTACGAGCAGTACGTC. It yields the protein CASSEGVGTYEQYV.

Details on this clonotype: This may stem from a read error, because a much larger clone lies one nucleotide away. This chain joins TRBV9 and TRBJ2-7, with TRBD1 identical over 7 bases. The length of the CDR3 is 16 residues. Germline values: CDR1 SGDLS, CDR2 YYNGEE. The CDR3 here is CANSGGPGGPNYEQYF. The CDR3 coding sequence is TGTGCCAACAGCGGCGGCCCAGGGGGTCCCAACTACGAGCAGTACTTC.

In DNA form, the CDR3 reads TGCAGCGTTGGGACTAGCGGAGGCCAAGAGACCCAGTACTTC. Translating gives CSVGTSGGQETQYF. V is TRBV29-1 and J is TRBJ2-1; 10 nucleotides match TRBD2. The J call could be wrong; TRBJ2-5 is a better fit for the DNA end. Germline CDR1 SQVTM, CDR2 ANQGSEA. The CDR3 consists of 14 residues.

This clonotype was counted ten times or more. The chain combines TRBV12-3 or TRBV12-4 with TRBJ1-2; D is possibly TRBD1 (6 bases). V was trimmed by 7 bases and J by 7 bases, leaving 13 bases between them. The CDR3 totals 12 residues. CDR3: CASTLGQRGYTF. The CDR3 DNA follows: TGTGCCAGCACCCTAGGACAGCGTGGCTACACCTTC.

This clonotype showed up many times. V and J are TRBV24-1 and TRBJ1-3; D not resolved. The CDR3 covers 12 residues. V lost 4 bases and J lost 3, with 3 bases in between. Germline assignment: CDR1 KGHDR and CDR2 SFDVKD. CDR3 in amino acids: CATSDLGNTIYF. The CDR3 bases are TGTGCCACCAGTGACCTTGGAAACACCATATATTTT.

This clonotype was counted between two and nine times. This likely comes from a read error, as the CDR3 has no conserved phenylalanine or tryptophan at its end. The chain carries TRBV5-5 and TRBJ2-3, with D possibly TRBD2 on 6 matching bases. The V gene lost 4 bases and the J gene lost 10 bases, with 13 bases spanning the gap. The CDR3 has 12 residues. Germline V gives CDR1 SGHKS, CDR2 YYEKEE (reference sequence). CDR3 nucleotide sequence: TGTGCCAGCAGCGGCGGGGCCCCCGCGCAGTATTCT. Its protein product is CASSGGAPAQYS.

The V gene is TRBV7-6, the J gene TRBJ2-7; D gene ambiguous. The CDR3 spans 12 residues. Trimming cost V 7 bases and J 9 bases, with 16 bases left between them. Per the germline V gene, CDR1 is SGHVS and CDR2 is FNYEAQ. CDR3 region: CASTQGDVRQYF. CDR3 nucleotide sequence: TGTGCCAGCACCCAAGGCGACGTTAGGCAGTACTTC.

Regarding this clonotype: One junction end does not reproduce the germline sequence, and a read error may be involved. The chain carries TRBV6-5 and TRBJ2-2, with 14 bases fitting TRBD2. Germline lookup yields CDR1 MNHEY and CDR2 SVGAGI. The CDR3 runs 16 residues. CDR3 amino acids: CAISATSGGGTGELFF. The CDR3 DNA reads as TGTGCCATCAGTGCGACTAGCGGGGGGGGAACCGGGGAGCTGTTTTTT.

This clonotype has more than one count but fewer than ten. The CDR3 nucleotides are TGTGCCAGCAGTGGGGGGTCCACCTACGAGCAGTACTTC. Translation gives CASSGGSTYEQYF. The chain employs TRBV6-1 and TRBJ2-7, with D perhaps assigned TRBD1 or TRBD2 (5 bases each). The V end was cut by 4 bases, the J end by 2 bases, with 9 bases between. Germline V CDR1 and CDR2: MNHNS, SASEGT. The CDR3 runs 13 residues.

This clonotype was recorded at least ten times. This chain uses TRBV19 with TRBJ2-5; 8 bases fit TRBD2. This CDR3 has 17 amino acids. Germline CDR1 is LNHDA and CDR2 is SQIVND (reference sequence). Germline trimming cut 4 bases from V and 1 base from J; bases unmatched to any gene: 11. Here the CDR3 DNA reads TGTGCCAGTAGTACCCCCGGGGGGGTCCCCCTCCAAGAGACCCAGTACTTC. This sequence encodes CASSTPGGVPLQETQYF. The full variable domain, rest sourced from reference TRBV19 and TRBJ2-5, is DGGITQSPKYLFRKEGQNVTLSCEQNLNHDAMYWYRQDPGQGLRLIYYSQIVNDFQKGDIAEGYSVSREKKESFPLTVTSAQKNPTAFYLCASSTPGGVPLQETQYFGPGTRLLVL.